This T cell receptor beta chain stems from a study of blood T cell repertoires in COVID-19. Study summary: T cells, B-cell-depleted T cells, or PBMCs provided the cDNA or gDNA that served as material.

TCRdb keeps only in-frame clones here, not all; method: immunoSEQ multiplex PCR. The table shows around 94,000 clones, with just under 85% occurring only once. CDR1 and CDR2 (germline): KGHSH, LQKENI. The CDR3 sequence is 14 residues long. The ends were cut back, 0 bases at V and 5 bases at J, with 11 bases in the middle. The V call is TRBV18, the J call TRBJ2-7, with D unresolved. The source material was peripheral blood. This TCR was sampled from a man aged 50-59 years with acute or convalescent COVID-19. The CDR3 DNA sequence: TGTGCCAGCTCACCACCCAGTTCGCTCGACGAGCAGTACTTC. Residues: CASSPPSSLDEQYF.